A single sample gave rise to the 16 T cell receptor beta chains below, sequenced in a study of T-cell reconstitution after alpha-beta-depleted transplantation in children. Preparing the TCRbeta library involved the use of unique molecular identifiers. TCRdb re-derived calls from the PCR reads in MiXCR, one entry per CDR3 protein. The table has more than 200,000 distinct CDR3 sequences, roughly a quarter seen once. This specimen consisted of PBMCs, mostly from graft donor cells, obtained 360 days after TCRalphabeta/CD19-depleted stem cell transplant. The receptor set was obtained from a female patient aged 2-15 years who had a stem cell transplant for congenital amegakaryocytic thrombocytopenia, so the T cells may come from the graft donor.

This clonotype was counted only a few times. The chain recombines TRBV6-6 with TRBJ2-3, with a tentative D call TRBD2 (5 bases). Germline V gene sequence: CDR1 MNHNY, CDR2 SVGAGI (reference sequence). The CDR3 totals 13 residues. Trimming took off 6 bases at V and 6 bases at J, with 13 bases between the two ends. CDR3 amino acids: CASRTTEWDTQYF. The CDR3 nucleotides are TGTGCCAGCAGGACTACCGAATGGGATACGCAGTATTTT.

The CDR3 protein is CASSLTPGQGTYEQYF. CDR3 bases: TGCGCCAGCAGCCTGACGCCGGGACAGGGAACCTACGAGCAGTACTTC. This sequence joins TRBV4-1 and TRBJ2-7, with TRBD1 identical over 9 bases. The CDR3 extends over 16 amino acids. CDR1 and CDR2 (germline): MGHRA, YSYEKL. V lost 4 bases, J lost 2 bases, and 9 bases stayed unmatched.

J is TRBJ2-5 and V is TRBV15; D possibly corresponds to TRBD1 (5 bases). CDR3 length: 16 amino acids. Per germline, CDR1 LNHNV and CDR2 YYDKDF (reference sequence). The V and J ends lost 4 bases and 5 bases respectively, with 20 bases between them. As DNA, the CDR3 is TGTGCCACCAGCAAGAGCCTGGACACGGCCGGGGAGACCCAGTACTTC. It is translated as CATSKSLDTAGETQYF.

This clonotype came up a few times. The chain recombines TRBV6-5 with TRBJ1-4; D uncertain. Trimming removed 2 bases from V and 5 bases from J, with 9 bases in between. Per germline, CDR1 MNHEY and CDR2 SVGAGI. This CDR3 is built from 14 residues. The CDR3 nucleotides read TGTGCCAGCAGTTACGGGAACCTCAATGAAAAACTGTTTTTT. Protein sequence: CASSYGNLNEKLFF.

CDR3 region: CASSLYGTTNTEAFF. CDR3 DNA sequence: TGCGCCAGCAGCTTGTATGGCACCACGAACACTGAAGCTTTCTTT. V and J are TRBV5-1 and TRBJ1-1; D not resolved. CDR3 size: 15 residues. Germline-derived CDR1 and CDR2 are SGHRS and YFSETQ. V lost 1 base, J lost 1 base, and 11 bases lay in between.

At least ten counts were recorded for this clonotype. The chain carries TRBV7-3 and TRBJ2-1, with a weak D call TRBD2 (5 bases). Germline CDR1 is SGHTA and CDR2 is FQGTGA. Trimming took 2 bases from V and 9 from J, leaving 11 bases between them. CDR3 length: 13 amino acids. The CDR3 loop reads CASSLGTSREQFF. DNA for the CDR3: TGTGCCAGCAGCTTAGGAACTAGTCGTGAGCAGTTCTTC.

This clonotype was found many times. The chain combines TRBV5-1 with TRBJ1-1; TRBD1 matches at 7 bases. Germline CDR1 SGHRS, CDR2 YFSETQ. This CDR3 spans 16 amino acids. The V and J ends lost 0 bases and 0 bases, in that order; junction bases with no gene match: 5. This chain's CDR3 is CASSLDPGQLNTEAFF. The CDR3, as DNA: TGCGCCAGCAGCTTGGATCCGGGACAGCTGAACACTGAAGCTTTCTTT.

A few counts support this clonotype. This chain joins TRBV5-1 and TRBJ2-3; D perhaps matches TRBD1 (6 bases). V lost 4 bases, J lost 1 base, and 13 bases lay in between. The germline gives CDR1 SGHRS, CDR2 YFSETQ. This CDR3 region has 15 residues. The CDR3 loop is CASSPQQGGTDTQYF. CDR3 nucleotide sequence: TGCGCCAGCAGCCCCCAACAGGGTGGCACAGATACGCAGTATTTT.

The genes are TRBV11-2 and TRBJ2-7; D gene unclear. CDR3 length: 12 residues. The V end lost 1 base, the J end lost 3 bases, and 4 bases lay between the germline ends. The germline V gene has CDR1 SGHAT and CDR2 FQNNGV. The CDR3 protein is CASSLVIYEQYF. CDR3 DNA sequence: TGTGCCAGCAGCTTAGTCATCTACGAGCAGTACTTC.

This clonotype was observed a handful of times. The rearrangement uses TRBV5-1 and TRBJ1-2; no firm D call. Deletions cut 0 bases from V and 3 bases from J, with 9 bases between. The CDR3 runs 14 residues. The germline V gene encodes CDR1 SGHRS and CDR2 YFSETQ. CDR3 region: CASSLAPEDYGYTF. The CDR3, as DNA: TGCGCCAGCAGCTTGGCCCCAGAGGACTATGGCTACACCTTC. The full variable domain, completed using reference TRBV5-1 and TRBJ1-2, is KAGVTQTPRYLIKTRGQQVTLSCSPISGHRSVSWYQQTPGQGLQFLFEYFSETQRNKGNFPGRFSGRQFSNSRSEMNVSTLELGDSALYLCASSLAPEDYGYTFGSGTRLTVV.

The rearrangement links TRBV7-9 to TRBJ2-1; tentative D call: TRBD2 (6 bases). The V end was cut by 6 bases, the J end by 0 bases, with 12 bases between. CDR1 and CDR2 from the germline V gene are SEHNR and FQNEAQ (reference sequence). The CDR3 is 15 residues long. This CDR3 is CASSPRGSSYNEQFF. The CDR3 DNA sequence: TGTGCCAGCAGTCCTCGGGGGAGCTCCTACAATGAGCAGTTCTTC.

This clonotype was observed a handful of times. The V gene is TRBV28, the J gene TRBJ1-2; 8 bases map to TRBD1. The germline V gene has CDR1 MDHEN and CDR2 SYDVKM. The CDR3 contains 15 residues. V lost 3 bases, J lost 4 bases, and 7 bases stayed unmatched. The CDR3 here is CASSFADRGSYGYTF. DNA of the CDR3: TGTGCCAGCAGTTTCGCCGACAGGGGCTCCTATGGCTACACCTTC.

This rearrangement joins TRBV12-3 or TRBV12-4 to TRBJ2-2, with 10 bases aligning to TRBD1. The CDR3 is made up of 15 amino acids. The V and J ends lost 8 bases and 5 bases, in that order; junction bases with no gene match: 8. The CDR3 here is CASVRQGAPTGELFF. The CDR3 DNA reads TGTGCCAGCGTCCGACAGGGGGCGCCGACCGGGGAGCTGTTTTTT.

This clonotype was recorded a few times. The V call is TRBV28, the J call TRBJ1-2; a possible D gene is TRBD1 (5 bases). The germline V gene encodes CDR1 MDHEN and CDR2 SYDVKM. This CDR3 is built from 14 residues. V lost 6 bases, J lost 8 bases, and 19 bases lay in between. CDR3 sequence: CASRHIRAERGYTF. The CDR3 bases are TGTGCCAGCAGACACATCAGGGCAGAGAGGGGCTACACCTTC.

This clonotype has ten or more counts. The CDR3 here is CAGGASTDTQYF. The CDR3 DNA reads as TGTGCCGGGGGAGCTAGCACAGATACGCAGTATTTT. V usage is TRBV28 and J usage is TRBJ2-3; either TRBD1 or TRBD2 may supply D (5 bases each). CDR3 length: 12 amino acids. V was cut by 11 bases and J by 0 bases, with 9 bases left in between. Looked up from germline, CDR1 is MDHEN and CDR2 is SYDVKM.

This chain uses TRBV6-5 with TRBJ1-5; 11 positions match TRBD1. The CDR3 spans 17 residues. Germline V lookup: CDR1 MNHEY, CDR2 SVGAGI. V lost 2 bases to trimming and J lost 2 bases; unmatched junction nucleotides: 5. The CDR3 region is CASSYKGTGGGNQPQHF. The CDR3, as DNA: TGTGCCAGCAGTTACAAAGGGACAGGGGGTGGCAATCAGCCCCAGCATTTT.